A selection of T cell receptor beta chains follows, all from one sample in a study of T cells in Graves' hyperthyroidism and ophthalmopathy. Via MiXCR, TCRdb re-called the multiplex PCR reads, giving one row per CDR3 protein. The table includes 800,000 or so distinct CDR3 sequences, 38% detected once. Sequencing used blood. The receptors stem from a man aged 18 to 30 with Graves' hyperthyroidism. Each CDR3 is given with its conserved first and last residue. The D gene is left open where the match is weak. Clone size is not always given. Where it is, it says once, few, many or a class for expanded clones.

d_gene: NA
abundance: NA
v_gene: TRBV4-1
j_gene: TRBJ1-3
CDR3nt: TGCGCCAGCAGCCATCCCGACGGAGGGTTTGGAAACACCATATATTTT
CDR3aa: CASSHPDGGFGNTIYF

d_gene: NA
abundance: NA
v_gene: TRBV24-1
j_gene: TRBJ1-1
CDR3nt: TGTGCCACCAGTATTTTGGGGAACACTGAAGCTTTCTTT
CDR3aa: CATSILGNTEAFF

d_gene: NA
abundance: few
v_gene: TRBV6-5
j_gene: TRBJ1-2
CDR3nt: TGTGCCAGCAGTAGGGACGGGAGGGCCTATGGCTACACCTTC
CDR3aa: CASSRDGRAYGYTF

d_gene: NA
abundance: many
v_gene: TRBV7-6
j_gene: TRBJ2-7
CDR3nt: TGTGCCAGCAGCTTAGATCTGAACACCTACGAGCAGTACTTC
CDR3aa: CASSLDLNTYEQYF

d_gene: NA
abundance: NA
v_gene: TRBV11-2
j_gene: TRBJ2-7
CDR3nt: TGTGCCAGCAGCTCCCTGGGGCAAGCGGACGAGCAGTACTTC
CDR3aa: CASSSLGQADEQYF

d_gene: NA
abundance: few
v_gene: TRBV7-2
j_gene: TRBJ2-7
CDR3nt: TGTGCCAGCAGTTACTCAGTGCAGCCCTACGAGCAGTACTTC
CDR3aa: CASSYSVQPYEQYF

d_gene: TRBD1
abundance: NA
v_gene: TRBV9
j_gene: TRBJ2-2
CDR3nt: TGTGCCAGCAGCGACTTACAGGGGGCGGGGGAGCTGTTTTTT
CDR3aa: CASSDLQGAGELFF

d_gene: TRBD1
abundance: NA
v_gene: TRBV2
j_gene: TRBJ2-7
CDR3nt: TGTGCCAGCGGGGGTCCGGGACAGGGGATTAACGAGCAGTACTTC
CDR3aa: CASGGPGQGINEQYF

d_gene: NA
abundance: NA
v_gene: TRBV19
j_gene: TRBJ2-2
CDR3nt: TGTGCCAGTACCCCGTTGGACAGGAACACCGGGGAGCTGTTTTTT
CDR3aa: CASTPLDRNTGELFF

d_gene: NA
abundance: NA
v_gene: TRBV2
j_gene: TRBJ2-7
CDR3nt: TGTGCCAGCAGTGGGCTAGCGGGACAGGGGACCTCCTACGAGCAGTACTTC
CDR3aa: CASSGLAGQGTSYEQYF

d_gene: NA
abundance: NA
v_gene: TRBV10-1
j_gene: TRBJ1-1
CDR3nt: TGCGCCAGCAGTGAGTCAATGAACACTGAAGCTTTCTTT
CDR3aa: CASSESMNTEAFF

d_gene: NA
abundance: many
v_gene: TRBV13
j_gene: TRBJ2-5
CDR3nt: TGTGCCAGCAGCTTAGAGGATCGCGAGACCCAGTACTTC
CDR3aa: CASSLEDRETQYF

d_gene: NA
abundance: NA
v_gene: TRBV7-9
j_gene: TRBJ2-5
CDR3nt: TGTGCCAGCAGCTTAGATGGCAACTTCCTAGAGACCCAGTACTTC
CDR3aa: CASSLDGNFLETQYF

d_gene: TRBD1
abundance: few
v_gene: TRBV27
j_gene: TRBJ1-6
CDR3nt: TGTGCCAGCAGTCTTCCGGGACAGGGATCACCCCTCCACTTT
CDR3aa: CASSLPGQGSPLHF

d_gene: NA
abundance: NA
v_gene: TRBV20-1
j_gene: TRBJ2-7
CDR3nt: TGCAGTGTCAGGGGGGGTCCGGGTGGGGGGTACGAGCAGTACTTC
CDR3aa: CSVRGGPGGGYEQYF

d_gene: TRBD2
abundance: NA
v_gene: TRBV9
j_gene: TRBJ2-7
CDR3nt: TGTGCCAGCAGCCAAGGGAGGGGACTAGCGGGGAAAGAGCAGTACTTC
CDR3aa: CASSQGRGLAGKEQYF

d_gene: TRBD1
abundance: NA
v_gene: TRBV15
j_gene: TRBJ2-2
CDR3nt: TGTGCCACCAGCAGCACCCGAACGGACAGGGCAAACACCGGGGAGCTGTTTTTT
CDR3aa: CATSSTRTDRANTGELFF

d_gene: TRBD1
abundance: NA
v_gene: TRBV27
j_gene: TRBJ2-7
CDR3nt: TGTGCCAGCAGTAAGCACTCAGGGGGCTCCTACGAGCAGTACTTC
CDR3aa: CASSKHSGGSYEQYF

d_gene: NA
abundance: NA
v_gene: TRBV10-3
j_gene: TRBJ1-4
CDR3nt: TGTGCCAGCAGCGTACTGACAGAAAGCGGTAATGAAAAACTGTTTTTT
CDR3aa: CASSVLTESGNEKLFF

d_gene: NA
abundance: many
v_gene: TRBV29-1
j_gene: TRBJ2-7
CDR3nt: TGCAGCGTTGGGGTCTCCTCCTACGAGCAGTACTTC
CDR3aa: CSVGVSSYEQYF

d_gene: NA
abundance: many
v_gene: TRBV9
j_gene: TRBJ2-5
CDR3nt: TGTGCCAGCAGCGTAGATGAGAATTCAGAGACCCAGTACTTC
CDR3aa: CASSVDENSETQYF

d_gene: NA
abundance: many
v_gene: TRBV2
j_gene: TRBJ1-1
CDR3nt: TGTGCCAGCACAGCGGTCGCCACTGAAGCTTTCTTT
CDR3aa: CASTAVATEAFF

d_gene: NA
abundance: few
v_gene: TRBV4-1
j_gene: TRBJ1-1
CDR3nt: TGCGCCAGCATGGCCCCGAACACTGAAGCTTTCTTT
CDR3aa: CASMAPNTEAFF

d_gene: TRBD1
abundance: NA
v_gene: TRBV7-2
j_gene: TRBJ1-2
CDR3nt: TGTGCCAGCAGCTTACGGGGACAGGGGGAGTTCGATGGCTACACCTTC
CDR3aa: CASSLRGQGEFDGYTF

d_gene: NA
abundance: NA
v_gene: TRBV10-3
j_gene: TRBJ1-2
CDR3nt: TGTGCCATCAGTTCCCGGGGGGGTGACTATGGCTACACCTTC
CDR3aa: CAISSRGGDYGYTF

d_gene: TRBD1
abundance: NA
v_gene: TRBV7-9
j_gene: TRBJ1-1
CDR3nt: TGTGCCAGCAGCTTAGACAGGGGGCTGAAGGCTTTCTTT
CDR3aa: CASSLDRGLKAFF

d_gene: TRBD1
abundance: NA
v_gene: TRBV5-1
j_gene: TRBJ1-1
CDR3nt: TGCGCCAGCAGCTCCGGGACAGGGGGCACCAACACTGAAGCTTTCTTT
CDR3aa: CASSSGTGGTNTEAFF

d_gene: NA
abundance: NA
v_gene: TRBV9
j_gene: TRBJ2-1
CDR3nt: TGTGCCAGCAGCATAGAGAGCTCCTACAATGAGCAGTTCTTC
CDR3aa: CASSIESSYNEQFF

d_gene: TRBD2
abundance: NA
v_gene: TRBV19
j_gene: TRBJ2-2
CDR3nt: TGTGCCAGTAGTCCTAGTAGCGGGAGCACCGGGGAGCTGTTTTTT
CDR3aa: CASSPSSGSTGELFF

d_gene: TRBD2
abundance: few
v_gene: TRBV4-2
j_gene: TRBJ2-5
CDR3nt: TGTGCCAGCAGCCAGGGCGACATAGCGGGTCAGGAGACCCAGTACTTC
CDR3aa: CASSQGDIAGQETQYF

d_gene: TRBD2
abundance: few
v_gene: TRBV5-1
j_gene: TRBJ2-2
CDR3nt: TGCGCCAGTCAGCGGGGGGCCGCGGGCACCGGGGAGCTGTTTTTT
CDR3aa: CASQRGAAGTGELFF

d_gene: NA
abundance: few
v_gene: TRBV9
j_gene: TRBJ1-1
CDR3nt: TGTGCCAGCAGCTTGTCTCTCAAGGGCACTGAAGCTTTCTTT
CDR3aa: CASSLSLKGTEAFF

d_gene: TRBD1
abundance: many
v_gene: TRBV2
j_gene: TRBJ1-1
CDR3nt: TGTGCCAGCACTAGGGAGGGACAGGCGAACACTGAAGCTTTCTTT
CDR3aa: CASTREGQANTEAFF

d_gene: NA
abundance: many
v_gene: TRBV20-1
j_gene: TRBJ1-2
CDR3nt: TGCAGTGCTGGTTCTCAGACTAACTATGGCTACACCTTC
CDR3aa: CSAGSQTNYGYTF

d_gene: NA
abundance: few
v_gene: TRBV19
j_gene: TRBJ2-5
CDR3nt: TGTGCCAGTAGTATGTTGTATCGGGAGACCCAGTACTTC
CDR3aa: CASSMLYRETQYF

d_gene: NA
abundance: NA
v_gene: TRBV5-6
j_gene: TRBJ1-2
CDR3nt: TGTGCCAGCAGCCAGATTCATAACAGGCTGGACTATGGCCACACCTTC
CDR3aa: CASSQIHNRLDYGHTF

d_gene: NA
abundance: NA
v_gene: TRBV11-2
j_gene: TRBJ2-7
CDR3nt: TGTGCCAGCAGCCCAACAGGACTTAACTACGAGCAGTACTTC
CDR3aa: CASSPTGLNYEQYF

d_gene: TRBD2
abundance: NA
v_gene: TRBV5-4
j_gene: TRBJ2-7
CDR3nt: TGTGCCAGCAGCTTCGGAGCGGGGGGCCCCGAGCAGTACTTC
CDR3aa: CASSFGAGGPEQYF

d_gene: NA
abundance: many
v_gene: TRBV7-8
j_gene: TRBJ1-1
CDR3nt: TGTGCCAGCAGCTTAGCGCGGATAACGAACACTGAAGCTTTCTTT
CDR3aa: CASSLARITNTEAFF

d_gene: TRBD2
abundance: NA
v_gene: TRBV6-5
j_gene: TRBJ2-7
CDR3nt: TGTGCCAGCAAGCGACTAGCGACCTACGAGCAGTACTTC
CDR3aa: CASKRLATYEQYF

d_gene: TRBD1
abundance: few
v_gene: TRBV6-6
j_gene: TRBJ1-2
CDR3nt: TGTGCCAGCAGTACCGGGACAGGGAGGGCTAACTATGGCTACACCTTC
CDR3aa: CASSTGTGRANYGYTF

d_gene: NA
abundance: few
v_gene: TRBV19
j_gene: TRBJ1-5
CDR3nt: TGTGCCAGTAGTTCCGTGGACATACACAATCAGCCCCAGCATTTT
CDR3aa: CASSSVDIHNQPQHF

d_gene: NA
abundance: NA
v_gene: TRBV15
j_gene: TRBJ2-7
CDR3nt: TGTGCCACCAGCAGAGCCAGCGAGAGCAACAAGGACGAGCAGTACTTC
CDR3aa: CATSRASESNKDEQYF

d_gene: NA
abundance: few
v_gene: TRBV2
j_gene: TRBJ2-7
CDR3nt: TGTGCCAGCAGTGAAGGGGGGCCGTCCTACGAGCAGTACTTC
CDR3aa: CASSEGGPSYEQYF

d_gene: NA
abundance: NA
v_gene: TRBV6-1
j_gene: TRBJ2-7
CDR3nt: TGTGCCAGCGAAAGGGAATTGACCTACGAGCAGTACTTC
CDR3aa: CASERELTYEQYF

d_gene: NA
abundance: NA
v_gene: TRBV25-1
j_gene: TRBJ1-2
CDR3nt: TGTGCCAGCAGCGTTGAACCCCGGGTCTTAGGTGGCTACACCTTC
CDR3aa: CASSVEPRVLGGYTF

d_gene: TRBD2
abundance: NA
v_gene: TRBV7-9
j_gene: TRBJ2-2
CDR3nt: TGTGCCAGCAGCTCTCCCGAGGAGCGGGGGCGAACCGGGGAGCTGTTTTTT
CDR3aa: CASSSPEERGRTGELFF

d_gene: NA
abundance: NA
v_gene: TRBV7-9
j_gene: TRBJ1-2
CDR3nt: TGTGCCAGCAGCGCAAGCCGGGGGGATTTGGGAGGCTACACCTTC
CDR3aa: CASSASRGDLGGYTF

d_gene: NA
abundance: NA
v_gene: TRBV29-1
j_gene: TRBJ1-3
CDR3nt: TGCAGCGTTGAAGAACCCCCCGGGCATCGAAACACCATATATTTT
CDR3aa: CSVEEPPGHRNTIYF

d_gene: TRBD1
abundance: once
v_gene: TRBV25-1
j_gene: TRBJ2-7
CDR3nt: TGTGCCAGCAGTTTGTGGCGTACAGGGGTCGGCTACGAGCAGTACTTC
CDR3aa: CASSLWRTGVGYEQYF

d_gene: NA
abundance: NA
v_gene: TRBV10-3
j_gene: TRBJ1-1
CDR3nt: TGTGCCAGCACTGCGACAGGCGACACTGAAGCTTTCTTT
CDR3aa: CASTATGDTEAFF

d_gene: TRBD1
abundance: NA
v_gene: TRBV6-1
j_gene: TRBJ1-1
CDR3nt: TGTGCCAGCAGACTACAGGGGGCGCGTACTGAAGCTTTCTTT
CDR3aa: CASRLQGARTEAFF

d_gene: NA
abundance: NA
v_gene: TRBV6-5
j_gene: TRBJ2-5
CDR3nt: TGTGCCAGCAGTGAAGCGATAACCCTCCAGTACTTC
CDR3aa: CASSEAITLQYF

d_gene: TRBD1
abundance: many
v_gene: TRBV7-2
j_gene: TRBJ2-7
CDR3nt: TGTGCCAGCAGCCCGTGGACAGGGGACCACGAGCAGTACTTC
CDR3aa: CASSPWTGDHEQYF

d_gene: TRBD1
abundance: many
v_gene: TRBV29-1
j_gene: TRBJ1-2
CDR3nt: TGCAGCGTCCGGACAGGGGCGGCTTACACCTTC
CDR3aa: CSVRTGAAYTF

d_gene: NA
abundance: NA
v_gene: TRBV3-1
j_gene: TRBJ2-5
CDR3nt: TGTGCCAGCAGCCAAGAGGTACTAGCAAGTGAGACCCAGTACTTC
CDR3aa: CASSQEVLASETQYF

d_gene: NA
abundance: NA
v_gene: TRBV12-3/TRBV12-4
j_gene: TRBJ1-5
CDR3nt: TGTGCCAGCAGTTGGGAGAAGGGGCCCCAGCATTTT
CDR3aa: CASSWEKGPQHF

d_gene: NA
abundance: NA
v_gene: TRBV7-9
j_gene: TRBJ1-1
CDR3nt: TGTGCCAGCAGCTTAGCAGGGATTCAGGCTTTCTTT
CDR3aa: CASSLAGIQAFF

d_gene: NA
abundance: NA
v_gene: TRBV7-9
j_gene: TRBJ1-2
CDR3nt: TGTGCCAGCAGTTCCGAGGGGGGGACCTATGGCTACACCTTC
CDR3aa: CASSSEGGTYGYTF